Included here is one TCR beta chain sequence, with context. Antigen: not known. The source of the sample is a study of CXCR3-negative and CXCR3-positive naive CD8 T cells. Overall study findings and caveats: In cryopreserved cells, CXCR3 expression partially decreased, and fresh PBMCs were used in most assays. Naive CXCR3-positive and CXCR3-negative cells shared similar TRBV-TRBJ usage, unlike memory cells. High diversity, comparable across both naive subsets, contrasted with much lower diversity in memory CD8+ cells.

Germline assignment: CDR1 DFQATT and CDR2 SNEGSKA (reference sequence). This CDR3 is 14 amino acids long. All TRB cDNA libraries came from 5' RACE performed with UMI labels. TCRdb reanalyzed the 5' RACE reads, giving one entry per CDR3 protein sequence and no DNA. This sample's table reports about 56,000 distinct CDR3 sequences. Sequencing input: memory CD8+ T cells from blood. The chain uses TRBV20-1 and TRBJ2-1; no DNA is available, so the TRBD2 call from TCRdb remains unchecked. The receptor comes from a human donor in good health. Some clones in this sample may be carry-over from other donors' samples. The CDR3 protein is CSAQLAGDYNEQFF.